These 25 T cell receptor beta chains originate from one sample sequenced in a study of shared clonotypes between healthy human individuals. Some clones are missing from TCRdb's copy, which holds only in-frame ones; the method was immunoSEQ multiplex PCR. The data show 1.6 million or so clones, 98% seen once. Material for sequencing was naive CD4+ T cells sorted from blood. The sample's subset: CD45RA+ positively selected. These receptors all stem from a young man in good health.

The rearrangement joins TRBV5-1 to TRBJ2-7; a weak D match, TRBD1 (6 bases). This CDR3 has 15 residues. CDR1 is SGHRS and CDR2 is YFSETQ in the germline V gene. V was shortened by 5 bases and J by 1 base, with 16 bases between the two germline ends. CDR3 loop: CASSTTGKRSYEQYF. The CDR3 region has the DNA TGCGCCAGCAGTACTACAGGGAAGCGGTCCTACGAGCAGTACTTC.

The sample holds one count of this clone. V gene TRBV5-1 combines with J gene TRBJ2-5; D is possibly TRBD1 or TRBD2 (5 bases each). Trimming pared 4 bases from V and 5 bases from J, leaving 18 bases between. This CDR3 contains 15 residues. Germline loops: CDR1 SGHRS, CDR2 YFSETQ. The CDR3: CASSPGPSWGETQYF. Written as DNA, the CDR3 is TGCGCCAGCAGCCCGGGACCGTCGTGGGGGGAGACCCAGTACTTC. Full variable domain (missing parts from reference TRBV5-1 and TRBJ2-5): KAGVTQTPRYLIKTRGQQVTLSCSPISGHRSVSWYQQTPGQGLQFLFEYFSETQRNKGNFPGRFSGRQFSNSRSEMNVSTLELGDSALYLCASSPGPSWGETQYFGPGTRLLVL.

The genes are TRBV29-1 and TRBJ2-1; TRBD2 aligns across 7 bases. The junction had 12 bases not matched to a gene; V was cut back by 3 bases and J by 7 bases. This CDR3 region has 15 residues. From germline, CDR1 is SQVTM and CDR2 ANQGSEA. The CDR3 spells CSVERSASGFNEQFF. The DNA for the CDR3 is TGCAGCGTTGAGAGATCCGCTAGCGGTTTTAATGAGCAGTTCTTC.

The rearrangement links TRBV7-2 to TRBJ2-7, with D unresolved. The V gene's germline CDR1 is SGHTA and CDR2 FQGNSA. Trimming shortened V by 5 bases and J by 2 bases, and 10 bases separated the two germline ends. The CDR3 consists of 13 residues. The CDR3 loop is CASSSTTAYEQYF. The CDR3 nucleotides are TGTGCCAGCAGCAGTACCACAGCCTACGAGCAGTACTTC. Full variable domain (rest looked up from reference TRBV7-2 and TRBJ2-7): GAGVSQSPSNKVTEKGKDVELRCDPISGHTALYWYRQSLGQGLEFLIYFQGNSAPDKSGLPSDRFSAERTGGSVSTLTIQRTQQEDSAVYLCASSSTTAYEQYFGPGTRLTVT.

The chain employs TRBV29-1 and TRBJ2-3; possible D gene TRBD2, 6 bases. V lost 7 bases and J 2 bases, leaving 10 bases between the germline ends. Per germline, CDR1 SQVTM and CDR2 ANQGSEA. The CDR3 length is 12 residues. This chain's CDR3 is CSGIAATDTQYF. DNA of the CDR3: TGCAGCGGGATAGCGGCCACAGATACGCAGTATTTT.

V usage is TRBV9 and J usage is TRBJ2-1, with TRBD2 as a possible D gene (5 bases). CDR1 SGDLS and CDR2 YYNGEE come from the germline V gene. The CDR3 length is 15 residues. V dropped 4 bases and J dropped 7 bases, with 18 bases sitting between them. Here the CDR3 DNA reads TGTGCCAGCAGCCAAGCCGGGGTCCTACATAATGAGCAGTTCTTC. Translation gives CASSQAGVLHNEQFF.

The chain uses TRBV18 and TRBJ2-5, with 11 bases that match TRBD1. Germline CDR1 and CDR2: KGHSH and LQKENI. The length of the CDR3 is 16 residues. V trimming: 2 bases; J trimming: 5 bases; junction bases outside the gene matches: 7. CDR3 bases: TGTGCCAGCTCACCAAATGGACAGGGGGCCTCGGAGACCCAGTACTTC. It yields the protein CASSPNGQGASETQYF.

This clone was seen a single time. The J gene is TRBJ2-2, the V gene TRBV7-3, with 10 bases that match TRBD2. CDR1 is SGHTA and CDR2 is FQGTGA in the germline V gene. With V trimmed by 5 bases and J by 2 bases, 5 bases remained unmatched. There are 16 residues in the CDR3. CDR3 nucleotide sequence: TGTGCCAGCAGCCTGACTAGCGGGCATAACACCGGGGAGCTGTTTTTT. It encodes CASSLTSGHNTGELFF.

The chain uses TRBV14 and TRBJ2-1; D perhaps matches TRBD2 (6 bases). The CDR3 has 13 residues. Between the trimmed V and J ends, which lost 6 bases and 4 bases, there was a span of 10 bases. Looked up from germline, CDR1 is SGHDN and CDR2 is FVKESK. The DNA of the CDR3 is TGTGCCAGCAGTCCGGGACTTTACAATGAGCAGTTCTTC. Amino acids: CASSPGLYNEQFF.

The chain uses TRBV2 and TRBJ1-5; D call uncertain. This CDR3 has 14 amino acids. Per germline, CDR1 SNHLY and CDR2 FYNNEI. Trimming took off 3 bases at V and 7 bases at J, with 13 bases between the two ends. The CDR3 region is CASSERERGQPQHF. CDR3 sequence (DNA): TGTGCCAGCAGTGAGCGGGAACGGGGACAGCCCCAGCATTTT.

The chain employs TRBV10-3 and TRBJ2-7, with D possibly called TRBD1 or TRBD2 (6 bases each). The CDR3 consists of 14 residues. Germline loops: CDR1 ENHRY, CDR2 SYGVKD. Trimming took off 2 bases at V and 6 bases at J, with 14 bases between the two ends. The CDR3 loop is CAISEITGTGEQYF. The CDR3 DNA reads TGTGCCATCAGTGAGATAACAGGGACTGGCGAGCAGTACTTC.

The rearrangement joins TRBV29-1 to TRBJ2-1; 12 nucleotides align to TRBD1. CDR3 length: 15 amino acids. Trimming at V came to 3 bases and at J to 8 bases, leaving 8 bases not matched to a gene. Germline CDR1 reads SQVTM; CDR2 reads ANQGSEA. CDR3: CSVELRDRGLYEQFF. The CDR3 DNA reads TGCAGCGTTGAGCTCCGGGACAGGGGGCTTTATGAGCAGTTCTTC.

The genes are TRBV5-1 and TRBJ2-2; TRBD1 matches 7 bases. CDR1 is SGHRS and CDR2 is YFSETQ in the germline V gene. The CDR3 extends over 17 amino acids. V lost 0 bases and J lost 4; bases outside the gene matches: 9. CDR3 nucleotide sequence: TGCGCCAGCAGCTTGGGCCAGACAGGGATGCCCACCGGGGAGCTGTTTTTT. Protein product: CASSLGQTGMPTGELFF.

V is TRBV10-1 and J is TRBJ2-1; 11 nucleotides line up with TRBD2. With V trimmed by 2 bases and J by 0 bases, 3 bases remained unmatched. The CDR3 length is 17 residues. The germline V gene encodes CDR1 WNHNN and CDR2 SYGVQD (reference sequence). CDR3 residues: CASSEGLAGSSYNEQFF. The CDR3 DNA is TGCGCCAGCAGTGAGGGACTAGCGGGCTCCTCCTACAATGAGCAGTTCTTC.

The CDR3 protein is CASTGGTLNTGELFF. CDR3 bases: TGTGCCAGCACCGGAGGGACATTGAACACCGGGGAGCTGTTTTTT. The chain has TRBV7-9 and TRBJ2-2; D is perhaps TRBD1 or TRBD2 (6 bases each). The CDR3 extends over 15 amino acids. The V gene lost 7 bases and the J gene lost 1 base, with 13 bases spanning the gap. CDR1 SEHNR and CDR2 FQNEAQ come from the germline V gene (reference sequence).

The gene calls are TRBV18 and TRBJ1-5, with D perhaps TRBD1 (6 bases). CDR1 and CDR2 from the germline V gene are KGHSH and LQKENI. V gave up 3 bases and J gave up 2 bases, with 11 bases separating them. The CDR3 contains 15 residues. Here the CDR3 reads CASSPAGVGNQPQHF. CDR3 DNA sequence: TGTGCCAGCTCACCCGCAGGGGTGGGCAATCAGCCCCAGCATTTT.

The rearrangement links TRBV19 to TRBJ2-2; 12 bases fit TRBD2. CDR3 length: 17 amino acids. Germline trimming cut 6 bases from V and 1 base from J; bases unmatched to any gene: 6. Germline values: CDR1 LNHDA, CDR2 SQIVND (reference sequence). CDR3 loop: CASRKGLAGRNTGELFF. For the CDR3, the DNA is TGTGCCAGTAGAAAAGGACTAGCGGGACGGAACACCGGGGAGCTGTTTTTT.

This chain's CDR3 is CASSGDWGPDTQYF. CDR3 nucleotides: TGTGCCAGCAGCGGGGACTGGGGACCCGATACGCAGTATTTT. V usage is TRBV11-2 and J usage is TRBJ2-3, with a tentative D call TRBD2 (6 bases). This CDR3 has 14 residues. The V end was cut by 5 bases, the J end by 6 bases, with 15 bases between. Per the germline V gene, CDR1 is SGHAT and CDR2 is FQNNGV.

The gene calls are TRBV7-8 and TRBJ2-7, with 8 bases lining up with TRBD1. This CDR3 has 16 residues. V dropped 5 bases and J dropped 2; count of bases not matched to a gene: 11. CDR1 SGHVS and CDR2 FQNEAQ come from the germline V gene. In nucleotides, the CDR3 is TGTGCCAGCAGCGGACCGACAGGGGACCGCACCTACGAGCAGTACTTC. This codes for CASSGPTGDRTYEQYF.

The chain is built from TRBV6-4 and TRBJ2-7, with D tentatively TRBD2 (6 bases). The V gene's germline CDR1 is MRHNA and CDR2 SNTAGT. The CDR3 contains 19 residues. Trimming removed 0 bases at V and 3 bases at J, with 24 bases between. CDR3 protein: CASSDSYTSAGTQFYEQYF. Written as DNA, the CDR3 is TGTGCCAGCAGTGACTCCTACACCTCTGCGGGAACCCAGTTCTACGAGCAGTACTTC.

V and J are TRBV11-2 and TRBJ1-1; a weak D match, TRBD1 (5 bases). CDR1 is SGHAT and CDR2 is FQNNGV in the germline V gene. The CDR3 runs 14 residues. V lost 4 bases to trimming and J lost 2 bases, with 11 bases between them. For the CDR3, the DNA is TGTGCCAGCAGCTATACTGGGGCCAACACTGAAGCTTTCTTT. Protein sequence: CASSYTGANTEAFF.

The genes are TRBV25-1 and TRBJ2-3; no definite D call. This CDR3 is built from 14 residues. In germline, CDR1 is MGHDK, CDR2 SYGVNS. V was cut by 1 base and J by 1 base, with 6 bases left in between. CDR3 sequence (DNA): TGTGCCAGCAGTGAATTCGTCCGCACAGATACGCAGTATTTT. Translating it yields CASSEFVRTDTQYF.

V gene TRBV5-4 combines with J gene TRBJ2-7; TRBD1 might be the D (6 bases). Germline-derived CDR1 and CDR2 are SGHNT and YYREEE (reference sequence). V was pared by 1 base and J by 6 bases, with 14 bases between. This CDR3 has 14 residues. The CDR3 DNA is TGTGCCAGCAGCTTGTGGCAGGGGCGCGGCGAGCAGTACTTC. Translated: CASSLWQGRGEQYF.

The chain joins TRBV10-2 to TRBJ1-2, with a possible D match to TRBD1 (5 bases). Per germline, CDR1 WSHSY and CDR2 SAAADI. The CDR3 consists of 13 residues. V was cut by 5 bases and J by 3 bases, with 10 bases left in between. The CDR3: CASSLQGDYGYTF. CDR3 sequence (DNA): TGCGCCAGCAGTTTGCAGGGAGACTATGGCTACACCTTC.

The chain has TRBV5-1 and TRBJ2-6; TRBD1 aligns across 8 bases. Germline V CDR1 and CDR2: SGHRS, YFSETQ. J was trimmed by 3 bases and V by 4 bases; bases with no gene match: 12. The CDR3 loop spans 18 amino acids. The CDR3 reads CASSRNPGGAGGANVLTF. CDR3 nucleotides: TGCGCCAGCAGCCGGAACCCAGGGGGCGCGGGTGGGGCCAACGTCCTGACTTTC.